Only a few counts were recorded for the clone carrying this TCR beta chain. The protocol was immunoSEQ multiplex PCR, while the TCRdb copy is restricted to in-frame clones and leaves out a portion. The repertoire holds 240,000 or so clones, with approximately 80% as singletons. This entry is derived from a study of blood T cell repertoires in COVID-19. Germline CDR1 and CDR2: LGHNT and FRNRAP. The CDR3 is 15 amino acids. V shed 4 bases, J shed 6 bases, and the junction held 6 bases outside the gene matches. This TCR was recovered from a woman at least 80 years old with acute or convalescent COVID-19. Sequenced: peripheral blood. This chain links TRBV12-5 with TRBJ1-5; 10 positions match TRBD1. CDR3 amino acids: CASGWTGGLGQPQHF. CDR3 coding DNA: TGTGCTAGTGGTTGGACAGGGGGTTTAGGTCAGCCCCAGCATTTT.